This TCR beta chain was identified in a study of T-cell memory formation after mild COVID-19. Concerning this clonotype itself: The antigen remains undetermined.

MiXCR was run by TCRdb on the 5' RACE reads, yielding one entry per CDR3 protein. In the table there are hundreds of thousands of distinct CDR3 sequences, less than 25% of which are singletons. Study results and caveats: Contracting clones, day 15 to 85, had balanced CD4/CD8, and later expanders favored CD4+. Clones that contracted clustered mainly in CM and EM if CD4+ and in EMRA if CD8+.

The V and J ends lost 4 bases and 4 bases respectively, with 14 bases between them. The germline gives CDR1 SGHTA, CDR2 FQGNSA. The CDR3 consists of 15 residues. Material for sequencing was PBMCs or a T cell subset sorted from them (not recorded which). V is TRBV7-2 and J is TRBJ2-1, with a tentative D call TRBD2 (6 bases). This receptor was taken from an adult woman who had mild COVID-19 (a few samples of this study predate the infection). Cell type and time point are not known. The CDR3 sequence: CASSSTGARYNEQFF. In DNA, the CDR3 is TGTGCCAGCAGCTCGACGGGAGCGCGATACAATGAGCAGTTCTTC. Using reference TRBV7-2 and TRBJ2-1 for the parts outside the CDR3, the full variable domain is GAGVSQSPSNKVTEKGKDVELRCDPISGHTALYWYRQSLGQGLEFLIYFQGNSAPDKSGLPSDRFSAERTGGSVSTLTIQRTQQEDSAVYLCASSSTGARYNEQFFGPGTRLTVL.